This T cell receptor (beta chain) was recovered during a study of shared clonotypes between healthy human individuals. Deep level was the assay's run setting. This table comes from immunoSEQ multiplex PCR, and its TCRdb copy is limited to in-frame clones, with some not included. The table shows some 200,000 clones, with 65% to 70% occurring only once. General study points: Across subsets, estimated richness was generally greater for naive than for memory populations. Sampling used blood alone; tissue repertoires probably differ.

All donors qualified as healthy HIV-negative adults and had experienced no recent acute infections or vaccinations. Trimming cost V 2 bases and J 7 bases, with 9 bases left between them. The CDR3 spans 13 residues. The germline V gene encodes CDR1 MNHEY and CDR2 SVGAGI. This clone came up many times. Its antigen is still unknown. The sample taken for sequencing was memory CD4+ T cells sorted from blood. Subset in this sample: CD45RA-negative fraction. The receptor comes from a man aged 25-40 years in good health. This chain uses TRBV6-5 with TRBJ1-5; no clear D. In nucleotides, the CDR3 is TGTGCCAGCAGTTACACCGGGAAACAGCCCCAGCATTTT. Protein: CASSYTGKQPQHF.